This TCR beta chain was observed in a study of blood T cell repertoires in COVID-19. Across the whole study: Sources were T cells, B-cell-depleted T cells, or PBMCs; the material itself was cDNA or gDNA.

Repertoires were generated with immunoSEQ multiplex PCR, while TCRdb's copy carries only in-frame clones and drops some. The table has nearly 55,000 clones, about 86% seen once. Germline CDR1 is KGHDR and CDR2 is SFDVKD. J lost 2 bases, V lost 4 bases, and 9 bases had no gene match. CDR3 size: 16 residues. This TCR derives from a man between 65 and 85 years old with active COVID-19. The sample consisted of peripheral blood. The gene calls are TRBV24-1 and TRBJ2-7, with 8 bases aligning to TRBD1. The DNA for the CDR3 is TGTGCCACCAGTGACTACGCCAGGACAGGGACCTACGAGCAGTACTTC. It yields the protein CATSDYARTGTYEQYF.